These T cell receptor beta chains were read from a single sample in a study of PD-1 blockade in classical Hodgkin lymphoma. Method: immunoSEQ multiplex PCR; TCRdb's copy keeps in-frame clones and lacks some. The table includes over 85,000 clones, just over 90% detected once. The sequences come from peripheral blood mononuclear cells (PBMCs), collected before the fourth cycle of nivolumab. The source is a human donor with classical Hodgkin lymphoma. Both conserved end residues are part of each CDR3. D genes are given only for firm matches. Part of the rows lack a size; the others show once, few, many or a class for expanded clones.

V gene,D gene,clone size,J gene,CDR3 protein,CDR3 DNA
TRBV7-9,NA,NA,TRBJ1-4,CASSLGPATVDEKLFF,TGTGCCAGCAGCTTGGGTCCGGCGACAGTGGATGAAAAACTGTTTTTT
TRBV11-3,TRBD2,NA,TRBJ2-1,CASSFLAGGPNEQFF,TGTGCCAGCAGCTTCCTAGCGGGAGGCCCAAATGAGCAGTTCTTC
TRBV2,NA,NA,TRBJ1-5,CASSNQGGQPQHF,TGTGCCAGCAGTAACCAGGGAGGCCAGCCCCAGCATTTT
TRBV19,TRBD1,NA,TRBJ2-5,CASSIARPGGRETQYF,TGTGCCAGTAGTATAGCCCGGCCAGGGGGCAGGGAGACCCAGTACTTC
TRBV27,NA,NA,TRBJ1-2,CASRPSGVASHGYTF,TGTGCCAGCAGGCCCTCCGGGGTAGCCAGCCATGGCTACACCTTC
TRBV28,TRBD1,NA,TRBJ1-5,CASSRYEGAGNQPQHF,TGTGCCAGCAGCCGCTACGAGGGGGCGGGCAATCAGCCCCAGCATTTT
TRBV7-9,NA,NA,TRBJ2-1,CASSSPPGNEQFF,TGTGCCAGCAGCTCCCCCCCTGGGAATGAGCAGTTCTTC
TRBV20-1,TRBD2,NA,TRBJ2-7,CSARGLGEQYF,TGCAGTGCCCGGGGACTAGGCGAGCAGTACTTC
TRBV2,NA,few,TRBJ1-2,CASRPAGDYGYTF,TGTGCCAGCAGACCGGCCGGAGACTATGGCTACACCTTC
TRBV14,TRBD2,NA,TRBJ2-5,CASSQELAEEGLAETQYF,TGTGCCAGCAGCCAAGAACTAGCGGAAGAAGGATTGGCAGAGACCCAGTACTTC
TRBV27,NA,NA,TRBJ2-2,CASRAQMNTGELFF,TGTGCCAGCAGGGCACAAATGAACACCGGGGAGCTGTTTTTT
TRBV6-4,TRBD2,NA,TRBJ2-1,CASVSGLAGVENEQFF,TGTGCCAGCGTATCGGGACTAGCGGGAGTAGAGAATGAGCAGTTCTTC
TRBV28,NA,NA,TRBJ2-5,CASSSKLAAQETQYF,TGTGCCAGCAGTTCTAAGTTAGCGGCACAAGAGACCCAGTACTTC
TRBV5-1,TRBD2,NA,TRBJ2-1,CASSSLAGSYNEQFF,TGCGCCAGCAGCTCCTTAGCGGGTTCATACAATGAGCAGTTCTTC
TRBV9,TRBD1,NA,TRBJ2-7,CASSYTGQGASEQYF,TGTGCCAGCAGTTATACGGGACAGGGGGCGTCCGAGCAGTACTTC
TRBV10-3,TRBD2,NA,TRBJ2-1,CAISGTSGISYNEQFF,TGTGCCATCAGTGGGACTAGCGGGATCTCCTACAATGAGCAGTTCTTC
TRBV6-5,NA,NA,TRBJ1-4,CASCRMTTEKLFF,TGTGCCAGCTGCAGGATGACCACTGAAAAACTGTTTTTT
TRBV28,NA,NA,TRBJ1-4,CASSFRLGNEKLFF,TGTGCCAGCAGTTTCAGACTGGGGAATGAAAAACTGTTTTTT